Below, 6 T cell receptor beta chains from the same sample are listed, as sequenced in a study of Graves' ophthalmopathy and Graves' hyperthyroidism. CDR3 regions of TCR beta were amplified from RNA transcripts. HTBI primers were used in a first-round RT-PCR, which preceded a second-round multiplex PCR. Each CDR3 protein is one row after TCRdb ran MiXCR on the multiplex PCR reads. The data contain around 1.1 million distinct CDR3 sequences, about 35% of them singletons. The sequencing sample was made of peripheral blood or thyroid tissue (not recorded which). The receptors originated from an adult man with Graves' hyperthyroidism.

The rearrangement uses TRBV25-1 and TRBJ2-7, with D unclear. The DNA end favors TRBJ2-1, so the J call may be wrong. Germline V CDR1 and CDR2: MGHDK, SYGVNS. The CDR3 totals 13 residues. CDR3 DNA: TGTGCCAGCAGTGAAGGAGTTTCCAATGAGCAGTTCTTC. Protein: CASSEGVSNEQFF.

Points on this clonotype: Since a much larger clone is just one base distant, this may be a read error. The chain links TRBV6-5 to TRBJ2-5; TRBD2 matches 11 bases. The germline gives CDR1 MNHEY, CDR2 SVGAGI. CDR3 length: 14 amino acids. J gave up 7 bases and V 5 bases, and 6 bases lay outside the gene matches. The CDR3, as DNA: TGTGCCAGCAGTGAACTAGCGGGAGTAGGGACCCAGTACTTC. Its protein is CASSELAGVGTQYF.

The genes are TRBV9 and TRBJ1-2; D is unresolved. This CDR3 region has 16 residues. V was clipped by 2 bases and J by 4 bases, with 18 bases between them. Germline lookup yields CDR1 SGDLS and CDR2 YYNGEE. CDR3 sequence (DNA): TGTGCCAGCAGCGTGCAAGGACGAGCGGCAGGCTATGGCTACACCTTC. It is translated as CASSVQGRAAGYGYTF.

V gene TRBV7-2 combines with J gene TRBJ2-2; the match to TRBD1 covers 8 bases. This CDR3 contains 14 residues. Germline V gene lookup returns CDR1 SGHTA and CDR2 FQGNSA. Unmatched junction bases numbered 4, after V lost 1 base and J lost 9 bases. The CDR3 reads CASSLGGTGWELFF. DNA for the CDR3: TGTGCCAGCAGCTTAGGCGGGACAGGATGGGAGCTGTTTTTT.

This clonotype has at least ten counts. The genes are TRBV19 and TRBJ1-2; D not certain. Trimming removed 7 bases from V and 3 bases from J, with 12 bases in between. The CDR3 consists of 13 residues. Germline loops: CDR1 LNHDA, CDR2 SQIVND (reference sequence). The CDR3 region has the DNA TGTGCCAGTAAATTCAACAGTGACTATGGCTACACCTTC. Protein: CASKFNSDYGYTF.

The V gene is TRBV7-2, the J gene TRBJ2-7; D gene uncertain. Looked up from germline, CDR1 is SGHTA and CDR2 is FQGNSA. The CDR3 runs 14 residues. V gave up 8 bases and J gave up 3 bases, with 17 bases separating them. The CDR3 protein is CASSPPDTDYEQYF. In DNA form, the CDR3 reads TGTGCCAGCTCACCACCGGATACAGACTACGAGCAGTACTTC.